A single sample is the source of the 22 T cell receptor beta chains below, sequenced in a study of blood T cell repertoires in COVID-19. TCRdb's copy holds only in-frame clones and misses some; the assay was immunoSEQ multiplex PCR. Altogether some 57,000 clones are present, 70% to 90% being singletons, with the ten largest covering about 0.93%. The sequencing input was peripheral blood. The source is a man between 65 and 85 years old with acute or convalescent COVID-19.

The rearrangement links TRBV5-4 to TRBJ2-1; TRBD1 agrees at 7 bases. The junction had 3 bases not matched to a gene; V was cut back by 0 bases and J by 0 bases. CDR3 length: 16 residues. Germline assignment: CDR1 SGHNT and CDR2 YYREEE (reference sequence). The chain's CDR3 is CASSLEGASSYNEQFF. In nucleotides, the CDR3 is TGTGCCAGCAGCTTGGAGGGGGCTAGCTCCTACAATGAGCAGTTCTTC.

This CDR3 is CASSLATGGAGANVLTF. The DNA of the CDR3 is TGTGCCAGCAGTCTAGCGACAGGGGGGGCTGGGGCCAACGTCCTGACTTTC. This chain links TRBV27 with TRBJ2-6, with 9 bases lining up with TRBD1. The germline CDR1 and CDR2 sequences are MNHEY and SMNVEV (reference sequence). There are 17 residues in the CDR3. V was pared by 5 bases and J by 2 bases, with 7 bases of the junction left unmatched.

This chain's CDR3 is CASSRRESNQPQHF. For the CDR3, the DNA is TGTGCCAGTAGCCGCCGGGAAAGCAATCAGCCCCAGCATTTT. This chain connects TRBV19 to TRBJ1-5; D is unresolved. Germline V gene data show CDR1 as LNHDA and CDR2 as SQIVND (reference sequence). V lost 6 bases and J 1 base, leaving 10 bases between the germline ends. This CDR3 has 14 amino acids.

V gene TRBV18 combines with J gene TRBJ2-1; D perhaps matches TRBD2 (6 bases). The CDR3 covers 14 residues. Germline V gives CDR1 KGHSH, CDR2 LQKENI. The ends were cut back, 3 bases at V and 6 bases at J, with 12 bases in the middle. CDR3 region: CASSPKEGVNEQFF. As DNA, the CDR3 is TGTGCCAGCTCACCTAAGGAGGGTGTCAATGAGCAGTTCTTC.

The chain recombines TRBV7-2 with TRBJ2-2, with D perhaps matching TRBD2 (7 bases). V was trimmed by 1 base and J by 4 bases, leaving 13 bases between them. Germline V lookup: CDR1 SGHTA, CDR2 FQGNSA. This CDR3 region has 16 residues. CDR3 nucleotides: TGTGCCAGCAGCTTAGTGGGGGGGCCCCCCACCGGGGAGCTGTTTTTT. This gives the protein CASSLVGGPPTGELFF. The full variable domain, in which reference TRBV7-2 and TRBJ2-2 provide the parts outside the CDR3, is GAGVSQSPSNKVTEKGKDVELRCDPISGHTALYWYRQSLGQGLEFLIYFQGNSAPDKSGLPSDRFSAERTGGSVSTLTIQRTQQEDSAVYLCASSLVGGPPTGELFFGEGSRLTVL.

V and J are TRBV5-1 and TRBJ1-1; D might be TRBD1 (6 bases). The CDR3 length is 14 residues. V lost 0 bases and J lost 6, with 12 bases in between. The germline CDR1 and CDR2 sequences are SGHRS and YFSETQ. The CDR3 DNA sequence: TGCGCCAGCAGCTTGGAGGTCGGGGGGCCTGAAGCTTTCTTT. It encodes CASSLEVGGPEAFF.

This clone was observed a few times. This chain uses TRBV28 with TRBJ1-6, with D maybe TRBD1 (6 bases). The CDR3 has 13 amino acids. Trimming took 10 bases from V and 5 from J, leaving 12 bases between them. Germline loops: CDR1 MDHEN, CDR2 SYDVKM. Here the CDR3 reads CATKDSDNSPLHF. As DNA, the CDR3 is TGTGCCACTAAGGACAGCGATAATTCACCCCTCCACTTT.

V and J are TRBV27 and TRBJ2-3, with D unclear. In germline, CDR1 is MNHEY, CDR2 SMNVEV (reference sequence). Trimming cost V 2 bases and J 0 bases, with 15 bases left between them. The CDR3 spans 17 residues. The CDR3 loop reads CASSLLAERSSTDTQYF. CDR3 DNA sequence: TGTGCCAGCAGTTTACTCGCGGAGAGGAGTAGCACAGATACGCAGTATTTT.

This clone appeared a single time. The J gene is TRBJ1-2, the V gene TRBV7-9; 7 nucleotides agree with TRBD1. The CDR3 loop spans 14 amino acids. The V gene's germline CDR1 is SEHNR and CDR2 FQNEAQ (reference sequence). Trimming removed 1 base from V and 8 bases from J; junction bases left unmatched: 7. This CDR3 reads CASSLGQGEGGYTF. DNA for the CDR3: TGTGCCAGCAGCTTAGGGCAGGGGGAAGGCGGCTACACCTTC. Using reference TRBV7-9 and TRBJ1-2 for the parts outside the CDR3, the full variable domain is DTGVSQNPRHKITKRGQNVTFRCDPISEHNRLYWYRQTLGQGPEFLTYFQNEAQLEKSRLLSDRFSAERPKGSFSTLEIQRTEQGDSAMYLCASSLGQGEGGYTFGSGTRLTVV.

This clone showed up just once. A junction end diverges from the germline sequence, so it may reflect a read error. The chain employs TRBV7-6 and TRBJ2-3; 10 bases are a match to TRBD2. Germline CDR1 SGHVS, CDR2 FNYEAQ. The CDR3 consists of 15 residues. The CDR3 loop is CASSLAGGRTDTQYF. For the CDR3, the DNA is TGTGCCAGCAGTTTAGCGGGAGGAAGGACAGATACGCAGTATTTT.

This rearrangement joins TRBV12-3 or TRBV12-4 to TRBJ1-2; tentative D call: TRBD1 (5 bases). CDR3 length: 13 residues. Trimming stripped 6 bases from V and 7 bases from J, with 15 bases between. CDR3 DNA: TGTGCCAGCAGCCTATCACGGGGGGGTGGCTACACCTTC. Protein: CASSLSRGGGYTF.

The V gene is TRBV29-1, the J gene TRBJ2-2, with 10 bases identical to TRBD1. Trimming took 7 bases from V and 4 from J; bases not matched to a gene: 3. Looked up from germline, CDR1 is SQVTM and CDR2 is ANQGSEA. The CDR3 loop spans 13 amino acids. The CDR3 DNA reads as TGCAGCGGCCGGGACAGGGGCACCGGGGAGCTGTTTTTT. Its protein product is CSGRDRGTGELFF.

The chain couples TRBV6-5 to TRBJ2-3, with D maybe TRBD1 (5 bases). The CDR3 contains 13 residues. V shed 8 bases and J shed 1 base, with 10 bases lying between them. Germline values: CDR1 MNHEY, CDR2 SVGAGI. The DNA for the CDR3 is TGTGCCAGCGGGGCCGTAGGCACAGATACGCAGTATTTT. Its translation: CASGAVGTDTQYF.

The chain carries TRBV7-9 and TRBJ1-6; 9 bases line up with TRBD1. This CDR3 comprises 14 residues. V was clipped by 7 bases and J by 7 bases; unmatched bases: 5. Germline V gives CDR1 SEHNR, CDR2 FQNEAQ (reference sequence). The CDR3 nucleotides are TGTGCCAGCAACCTGGGACAGGGAAATTCACCCCTCCACTTT. Amino acid sequence: CASNLGQGNSPLHF.

The V gene is TRBV4-2, the J gene TRBJ2-2; 7 bases line up with TRBD1. The V gene's germline CDR1 is LGHNA and CDR2 YNFKEQ. This CDR3 has 19 amino acids. V shed 0 bases and J 1 base; nucleotides not matched to a gene: 11. The DNA for the CDR3 is TGTGCCAGCAGCCAAGACTATGGACCGGGACAGCGGAACACCGGGGAGCTGTTTTTT. Its translation is CASSQDYGPGQRNTGELFF.

The chain combines TRBV6-5 with TRBJ2-7; 8 bases are a match to TRBD1. CDR1 and CDR2 from the germline V gene are MNHEY and SVGAGI. The CDR3 length is 13 residues. V shed 8 bases, J shed 4 bases, and the junction held 7 bases outside the gene matches. The CDR3 nucleotides are TGTGCCAGCGGAAGGACAGGGTCGTACGAGCAGTACTTC. Protein product: CASGRTGSYEQYF.

V and J are TRBV6-6 and TRBJ1-4; TRBD1 aligns across 7 bases. The CDR3 runs 14 residues. After removal of 4 bases from V and 3 bases from J, the junction contained 2 bases not matched to a gene. Germline-derived CDR1 and CDR2 are MNHNY and SVGAGI (reference sequence). The CDR3 bases are TGTGCCAGCAGTTCGGGGACAGCTAATGAAAAACTGTTTTTT. It encodes CASSSGTANEKLFF.

V is TRBV10-3 and J is TRBJ2-1, with D perhaps matching TRBD2 (5 bases). Trimming cost V 7 bases and J 4 bases, with 14 bases left between them. From germline, CDR1 is ENHRY and CDR2 SYGVKD. CDR3 length: 14 residues. As DNA, the CDR3 is TGTGCCATCACCTACTCACTAGTTTACAATGAGCAGTTCTTC. Its protein is CAITYSLVYNEQFF.

This chain links TRBV7-8 with TRBJ1-6; D not resolved. The ends were cut back, 1 base at V and 8 bases at J, with 6 bases in the middle. This CDR3 contains 13 residues. From germline, CDR1 is SGHVS and CDR2 FQNEAQ. Written as DNA, the CDR3 is TGTGCCAGCAGCTTAGAATCTTATTCACCCCTCCACTTT. As protein: CASSLESYSPLHF.

This clone was seen a single time. J is TRBJ1-2 and V is TRBV6-5, with 7 nucleotides matching TRBD1. This CDR3 is 14 amino acids long. J was trimmed by 8 bases and V by 0 bases; bases with no gene match: 6. Germline values: CDR1 MNHEY, CDR2 SVGAGI. CDR3 amino acids: CASSYSRQGPGYTF. DNA for the CDR3: TGTGCCAGCAGTTACTCGCGACAGGGCCCCGGCTACACCTTC.

V is TRBV19 and J is TRBJ2-7; 12 positions agree with TRBD1. The J segment lost 7 bases and the V segment lost 5 bases, leaving 9 bases of the junction unmatched. This CDR3 contains 15 residues. CDR1 is LNHDA, CDR2 SQIVND, per germline (reference sequence). The CDR3 loop is CASSVRDRGPGEQYF. CDR3 coding DNA: TGTGCCAGTAGTGTCCGGGACAGGGGGCCGGGGGAGCAGTACTTC.

The chain employs TRBV6-4 and TRBJ2-5; tentative D call: TRBD2 (7 bases). Germline values: CDR1 MRHNA, CDR2 SNTAGT. The CDR3 runs 13 residues. Trimming left V 6 bases short and J 5 bases short, with 13 bases between. CDR3 DNA: TGTGCCAGCAGCCGCGGGGGCGGGGAGACCCAGTACTTC. This encodes CASSRGGGETQYF.